The clone carrying this T cell receptor beta chain was counted ten times or more. Its antigen is unidentified. CDR3 length: 15 amino acids. Germline CDR1 reads MDHEN; CDR2 reads SYDVKM. Between the trimmed V and J ends, which lost 5 bases and 5 bases, there was a span of 16 bases. Each CDR3 protein is one row after TCRdb ran MiXCR on the 5' RACE reads. The sample records about 55,000 distinct CDR3 sequences, around 4% being singletons. The sample belongs to a study of neurological immune-mediated disorders. Points from the study as a whole: The multiple sclerosis repertoire cluster had no association with any clinical or MRI feature. It was the repertoires of 18 of 34 multiple sclerosis patients that phylogenetic grouping placed in one related-CDR3 cluster, which is a possible signature.

This clonotype was sampled from a man aged 25 to 40 with multiple sclerosis. The sequenced material came from PBMCs. The rearrangement uses TRBV28 and TRBJ1-5; TRBD1 might be the D (6 bases). CDR3 sequence reads: CASSHGGLRDQPQHF. The CDR3 DNA follows: TGTGCCAGCAGTCACGGGGGCTTGCGGGATCAGCCCCAGCATTTT.